The T cell receptor (beta chain) described here comes from a study of cytomegalovirus exposure and HLA in healthy donors (dated by TCRdb to 2016 to 2017). Background on the whole study: In an earlier analysis of approximately 640 of the donors, approximately 300 Gb of sequence data and 117 million unique TCR beta sequences from 150 million to 200 million T cells were reported. An early release covering roughly 580 HLA-typed donors comprised roughly 300 gigabases of sequencing data and 85 million or so unique TCR sequences. Of the roughly 390 genotyped donors, roughly 85% fell in the genetic ancestry cluster associated with self-reported Caucasian donors. The study was designed to test whether signatures of past pathogen exposure could be identified by cataloging public T cell receptors. The study used immunosequencing to profile the T cell repertoires of about 670 subjects and linked those repertoires to cytomegalovirus serostatus. Besides the first cohort of under 700 subjects, a separate validation cohort made up of over a hundred different subjects was used. The study combined high-throughput TCR immunosequencing, statistical association of individual TCRs with disease status, and machine learning to predict cytomegalovirus infection status. In a later analysis, previously published TCR beta repertoires from several hundred donors were re-analyzed and high-resolution HLA genotyping was added so that TCR occurrence patterns could be studied. Rather than using new phenotypic data, the later analysis identified candidate immune exposures from TCR beta sequences and from how often those sequences occurred across donors. An earlier analysis of 450 to 750 of the donors used high-throughput TCR beta sequencing to judge whether each TCR beta V gene segment behaved as functional or pseudogenic. Donor age, sex, ethnicity and CMV serostatus were collected together with the repertoire data. A later genetic analysis used genome-wide SNP genotypes for about three fifths of the 666 donors, treating that subset as a discovery cohort. All discovery cohort repertoires had been generated using a single sequencing platform. HLA typing covered class I and class II loci at four-digit resolution. Typing coverage differed by locus: A, B, C, DRB1 and DQB1 were typed in about 620-630 donors, DQA1 in approximately 520, DPA1 in 600 to 610, and DPB1 in 472. Five DR-DQ haplotypes were handled as single units for association and clustering because linkage in the cohort was strong. Among 398 genotyped donors of the cohort, an average of approximately 240,000 unique TCR beta nucleotide sequences were sequenced per donor, roughly 18% of them non-productive.

With respect to this clone: Its antigen is not yet known. The record has no base qualities; no much larger clone is one base away.

The research as a whole found: An earlier analysis of 587 of the donors showed that most TCR beta V segments appeared in productive rearrangements either about 87% or about 30% of the time, which broadly matched IMGT annotations. In a later analysis, TCR association rates were found to vary across HLA loci, with the most associated TCRs seen for DRB1 alleles and the fewest for HLA-C alleles. A cluster of highly shared sequence variants was judged likely to represent a technical artifact of the sequencing pipeline. A few of the identified cytomegalovirus-associated TCR beta chains were confirmed in vitro to be specific for cytomegalovirus antigens. Correlated functional status among segregating V segments might reflect linkage disequilibrium, but an unknown experimental factor could not be ruled out. Roughly 17 rarely observed V segments, including chromosome 9 orphons, were excluded from the earlier analysis of just under 600 of the donors because counts were too low. Some IMGT-functional V segments, including TRBV6-2 and TRBV6-3, could not be distinguished by the 87-base-pair reads and were therefore excluded. Most CMV-associated TCR beta chains appeared to be HLA-restricted in a later analysis, and the HLA associations seemed to be driven largely by CMV exposure. The authors suggested that the approach could potentially be generalized to other disease states and immunological phenotypes. According to a later genetic analysis, donors in an Asian-associated ancestry cluster had fewer N-insertions in productive TCRs than the approximately 610-donor mean. Because HLA typing was unavailable for some donors at each locus, only the typed subset was used in association tests. The study listed 164 TCR beta chains as associated with cytomegalovirus. Most TCR sequences were seen in very few donors, while some public TCRs were found in many individuals. At a false discovery rate of 0.05, a later analysis linked 15,000 to 20,000 TCR beta sequences to specific HLA alleles. In this cohort, only TCR beta chains were sequenced, and detectable features were limited by the absence of alpha or paired-chain data. Several of the top co-occurrence clusters appeared to be linked to parvovirus B19, influenza, CMV and Epstein-Barr virus, according to a later analysis. CMV serostatus was the only immune exposure information available for the cohort. Cytomegalovirus status was reported to be diagnosed by the classifier with high specificity and sensitivity in both the original and validation cohorts. Assigning TCR associations to individual alleles was difficult when HLA alleles, especially DR and DQ, strongly co-occurred. Compared with equally common non-associated chains, HLA-associated TCR beta chains in a later analysis were more clonally expanded and had lower generation probabilities. An association between a missense DCLRE1C variant and V-gene and J-gene trimming of TCR beta chains was found in a later genetic analysis and replicated in an independent cohort. A further reported finding was that TCR beta sequences accurately predicted the HLA-A and HLA-B alleles for most subjects in the first cohort. The presence/absence analyses assumed that sequencing depth was roughly uniform across donors, and that assumption may not be true.

The CDR3 runs 15 amino acids, cysteine and phenylalanine included. Of all the DNA, just the CDR3 is kept, 45 bases in frame from base 1. Sequences LNHNV (CDR1) and YYDKDF (CDR2) are obtained from the germline V gene (reference sequence). The trim is 0 bases for V and 0 bases for J, with a gap of 6 bases between the germline ends. Library preparation was by the immunoSEQ multiplex PCR assay. The multiplex PCR relied on a mix of 60 forward primers for TCR Vbeta segments and 13 reverse primers for TCR Jbeta segments. The CDR3 region of rearranged TCR beta genes was amplified from genomic DNA by a multiplex PCR assay. The Illumina HiSeq System was used to sequence the amplified TCR beta libraries as 87-base-pair reads. On the study's bioinformatics: A later analysis counted about 80 million unique TCR beta chains across the 550 to 800 repertoires, and some 11 million of these chains were shared by at least two donors. Raw reads were error-corrected and collapsed into unique sequences by a nearest-neighbor algorithm in which closely related sequences were merged to remove PCR and sequencing errors. CDR3 sequences were aligned to IMGT reference sequences to assign V, D and J gene segments. For a sequence to be retained, a match of at least six nucleotides to both a V gene segment and a J gene segment was required. A rearrangement counted as productive if the CDR3 had no stop codons and remained in frame with V and J, and every other rearrangement counted as non-productive. CDR3 was defined by IMGT convention, running from the second conserved V-encoded cysteine to the conserved J-encoded phenylalanine. Sequences without an unambiguous match to a single V gene segment were excluded from the earlier analysis of 450 to 750 of the donors. An earlier analysis of about 590 of the donors classified V segments as functional when productive rearrangements were above 56.7% and as segregating when the standard deviation between donors was above 5%. A statistical classification framework was built for diagnosing cytomegalovirus status from the catalog of TCR beta chain sequences. In a later analysis, TCR nucleotide sequences were compared against IMGT/GENE-DB human TR gene sequences so that V and J genes could be assigned. The TCRdist pipeline was used in a later analysis to assign CDR3 sequences and most-parsimonious VDJ recombination scenarios. A later analysis defined each TCR beta chain by its CDR3 amino acid sequence plus V-gene family, and excluded reads lacking a unique V-gene family. As a way to deal with suspected cross-contamination and a sequencing artifact, a later analysis dropped 500 to 700 nucleotide sequences that were highly shared and had low generation probability. A later analysis calculated a clonal expansion index for each public chain from normalized within-repertoire ranks of inferred template counts. A later analysis computed generation probabilities with a VDJ recombination model fitted to out-of-frame rearrangements, and checked the results against IGoR. Hypergeometric tests were used in a later analysis to score TCR-TCR, TCR-HLA and TCR-CMV co-occurrence, with a repertoire-size bias correction applied to the TCR pairs. A later analysis estimated false discovery rates by permuting HLA or CMV assignments 20 times. A later analysis grouped co-occurring TCRs with DBSCAN, adding TCRdist sequence similarity when clustering within HLA-allele-positive subsets. For co-occurrence clustering, repertoires with fewer than 30,000 or more than 120,000 public chains were excluded, along with about five repertoires with anomalous nucleotide sharing. This immuneACCESS table, as held by TCRdb, lists in-frame sequences with V and J called but not all clones. Of the missing ones, under half trace to an unresolved V gene in checked studies; the others have no known cause. The V and J calls and clone size come from that table; D and trimming were worked out from the DNA. The sample table lists 90,000 to 110,000 clones, about 70% of them with a count of one. The ten largest account for approximately 3% of the sample.

The cohort consisted of 650 to 700 healthy bone marrow donors. At the time of sampling, every cohort member was nominally healthy, though immune exposures that went unrecorded were likely present. The donor was CMV seronegative and was included in the group of a few hundred seronegative cohort members. A peripheral blood sample was provided by each donor, and peripheral blood mononuclear cells were used for TCR beta sequencing. The Qiagen DNeasy Blood Extraction Kit was used to extract genomic DNA from the blood cell samples. This TCR came from a man aged 30-40 years in good health and CMV-seronegative. The chain joins TRBV15 to TRBJ1-3; the D gene cannot be named for sure. Specimen: PBMCs. The CDR3 here reads CATSRDVFSGNTIYF. The sequenced DNA: TGTGCCACCAGCAGAGATGTATTCTCTGGAAACACCATATATTTT.